Sequencing of this T cell receptor (beta chain) was carried out in a study of blood T cell repertoires in COVID-19. In the authors' methods: Nucleated cell number was recorded as an estimate derived from reference gene primer amplification. Clones were sequenced by immunoSEQ multiplex PCR, and TCRdb holds only the in-frame ones, with some missing. Clone size and V and J calls were adopted from that table, with D and trimming inferred from the DNA. The sample has fewer than 200,000 clones, 65% to 85% seen once. The V end lost 1 base, the J end lost 8 bases, and 14 bases lay between the germline ends. Germline V gene sequence: CDR1 SGHAT, CDR2 FQNNGV. This CDR3 comprises 14 residues.

The chain recombines TRBV11-2 with TRBJ1-2, with D possibly being TRBD1 (6 bases). Input material: peripheral blood. The receptor's source is a woman older than 75 with active or convalescent COVID-19. For the CDR3, the DNA is TGTGCCAGCAGCTTAGGTTTACAGGGCCAAGGCTACACCTTC. Translation: CASSLGLQGQGYTF.